The rows below give T cell receptor beta chains drawn from one sample of a study of blood T cell repertoires in COVID-19. Data came from immunoSEQ multiplex PCR; TCRdb stores just in-frame clones and leaves some out. Here the sample spans around 45,000 clones, 69% being singletons. The specimen sequenced was peripheral blood. These receptors all stem from a man of 80 years or more with acute or convalescent COVID-19. The CDR3 runs from the conserved cysteine through the conserved F or W. The D gene is left open where the match is weak. Rows may omit the clone size; those that give it use once, few, many or a size class.

d_call: -
j_call: TRBJ2-3
v_call: TRBV18
clone_size: -
cdr3_nt: TGTGCCAGCTCACCAGTCGGGCTACAGGTCACAGATACGCAGTATTTT
cdr3_aa: CASSPVGLQVTDTQYF

d_call: -
j_call: TRBJ2-6
v_call: TRBV9
clone_size: -
cdr3_nt: TGTGCCAGCAGCCCAGACAGACACTCTGGGGCCAACGTCCTGACTTTC
cdr3_aa: CASSPDRHSGANVLTF

d_call: TRBD1
j_call: TRBJ1-2
v_call: TRBV11-2
clone_size: -
cdr3_nt: TGTGCCAGCAGCCAAGGGACAGGGGACTATGGCTACACCTTC
cdr3_aa: CASSQGTGDYGYTF

d_call: -
j_call: TRBJ1-4
v_call: TRBV7-8
clone_size: -
cdr3_nt: TGTGCCAGCAGCTTAGGGTGGGGCGGCCTCAGGGGACCTAATGAAAAACTGTTTTTT
cdr3_aa: CASSLGWGGLRGPNEKLFF

d_call: TRBD1
j_call: TRBJ1-4
v_call: TRBV11-2
clone_size: -
cdr3_nt: TGTGCCAGCAGCTTATTGGGACAGGGAGGGGAAAAACTGTTTTTT
cdr3_aa: CASSLLGQGGEKLFF

d_call: TRBD1
j_call: TRBJ1-2
v_call: TRBV29-1
clone_size: -
cdr3_nt: TGCAGCGTTGAAGAGGTCGGGACAGGGGGCGGCTATGGCTACACCTTC
cdr3_aa: CSVEEVGTGGGYGYTF

d_call: TRBD1
j_call: TRBJ1-3
v_call: TRBV5-4
clone_size: -
cdr3_nt: TGTGCCAGCAGCCTTAGGACAGGCCTCTACTCTGGAAACACCATATATTTT
cdr3_aa: CASSLRTGLYSGNTIYF

d_call: TRBD2
j_call: TRBJ2-1
v_call: TRBV6-6
clone_size: -
cdr3_nt: TGTGCCAGCATGGGAAATCCGGGGGGGGGCTACAATGAGCAGTTCTTC
cdr3_aa: CASMGNPGGGYNEQFF

d_call: TRBD1
j_call: TRBJ1-1
v_call: TRBV19
clone_size: few
cdr3_nt: TGTGCCAGTAGTAGGGGAGAACAGGGGGCTGAAGCTTTCTTT
cdr3_aa: CASSRGEQGAEAFF

d_call: TRBD2
j_call: TRBJ2-7
v_call: TRBV7-9
clone_size: -
cdr3_nt: TGTGCCAGCAGCTACAGCGGGAGGGCCAGAGAGCAGTACTTC
cdr3_aa: CASSYSGRAREQYF

d_call: -
j_call: TRBJ2-1
v_call: TRBV5-6
clone_size: -
cdr3_nt: TGTGCCAGCAGCTCGGTTGGTAGATCGTCCTACAATGAGCAGTTCTTC
cdr3_aa: CASSSVGRSSYNEQFF

d_call: TRBD2
j_call: TRBJ2-2
v_call: TRBV7-2
clone_size: -
cdr3_nt: TGTGCCAGCAGCTTAGGGGGGACTAGCGGGAGGGCCTCCGGGGAGCTGTTTTTT
cdr3_aa: CASSLGGTSGRASGELFF

d_call: -
j_call: TRBJ2-2
v_call: TRBV28
clone_size: -
cdr3_nt: TGTGCCAGCAGTTTGGGAGGGGACATCACCGGGGAGCTGTTTTTT
cdr3_aa: CASSLGGDITGELFF

d_call: TRBD1
j_call: TRBJ2-7
v_call: TRBV6-6
clone_size: -
cdr3_nt: TGTGCCAGCAGGATGGGACAGGGATTCTACGAGCAGTACTTC
cdr3_aa: CASRMGQGFYEQYF

d_call: TRBD1
j_call: TRBJ2-2
v_call: TRBV29-1
clone_size: -
cdr3_nt: TGCAGCGCCTCCGGGACAGGGGCCGGGGAGCTGTTTTTT
cdr3_aa: CSASGTGAGELFF

d_call: -
j_call: TRBJ2-1
v_call: TRBV9
clone_size: few
cdr3_nt: TGTGCCAGCAGCGCCGCCCCGGGCGGGAACAATGAGCAGTTCTTC
cdr3_aa: CASSAAPGGNNEQFF

d_call: TRBD2
j_call: TRBJ2-7
v_call: TRBV19
clone_size: -
cdr3_nt: TGTGCCAGTAGCCGACAGGGGGCGACTAGCGGGAGAGCCTACGAGCAGTACTTC
cdr3_aa: CASSRQGATSGRAYEQYF

d_call: -
j_call: TRBJ2-5
v_call: TRBV5-1
clone_size: -
cdr3_nt: TGCGCCAGCAGCTCCGCCGGGATACAAGAGACCCAGTACTTC
cdr3_aa: CASSSAGIQETQYF

d_call: -
j_call: TRBJ2-1
v_call: TRBV9
clone_size: -
cdr3_nt: TGTGCCAGCAGCGTAGGGGGGCAACCAAACAATGAGCAGTTCTTC
cdr3_aa: CASSVGGQPNNEQFF

d_call: TRBD1
j_call: TRBJ1-2
v_call: TRBV12-5
clone_size: -
cdr3_nt: TGTGCTAGTGGTTTTCCGGGACAGGTAAACTATGGCTACACCTTC
cdr3_aa: CASGFPGQVNYGYTF

d_call: TRBD2
j_call: TRBJ2-7
v_call: TRBV7-8
clone_size: -
cdr3_nt: TGTGCCAGCAGCTTAAGCGGGAGGGAAAAAGAGCAGTACTTC
cdr3_aa: CASSLSGREKEQYF

d_call: -
j_call: TRBJ1-6
v_call: TRBV7-6
clone_size: -
cdr3_nt: TGTGCCAGCAGCCCTGGGGGGGACGACGGCTCACCCCTCCACTTT
cdr3_aa: CASSPGGDDGSPLHF

d_call: TRBD1
j_call: TRBJ1-2
v_call: TRBV6-2/TRBV6-3
clone_size: -
cdr3_nt: TGTGCCAGCAGTTCGGACAGGGCGGCTAACTATGGCTACACCTTC
cdr3_aa: CASSSDRAANYGYTF

d_call: -
j_call: TRBJ1-2
v_call: TRBV6-5
clone_size: few
cdr3_nt: TGTGCCAGCAGCTTCACTAGGGACTATGGCTACACCTTC
cdr3_aa: CASSFTRDYGYTF

d_call: -
j_call: TRBJ2-7
v_call: TRBV19
clone_size: -
cdr3_nt: TGTGCCAGTAGCCCTTCCAGCTGGGGAGGACTGGCCTACGAGCAGTACTTC
cdr3_aa: CASSPSSWGGLAYEQYF

d_call: TRBD2
j_call: TRBJ2-1
v_call: TRBV7-6
clone_size: -
cdr3_nt: TGTGCCAGCAGCTTAGGCGGGACCGCGGGGGATGAGCAGTTCTTC
cdr3_aa: CASSLGGTAGDEQFF

d_call: TRBD2
j_call: TRBJ2-1
v_call: TRBV27
clone_size: -
cdr3_nt: TGTGCCAGCAGCTCCAACCTCGGACTAGTTGCCCATGAGCAGTTCTTC
cdr3_aa: CASSSNLGLVAHEQFF

d_call: -
j_call: TRBJ1-4
v_call: TRBV2
clone_size: -
cdr3_nt: TGTGCCAGCAGTGTTGTCGGCGGCAATGAAAAACTGTTTTTT
cdr3_aa: CASSVVGGNEKLFF

d_call: TRBD1
j_call: TRBJ1-2
v_call: TRBV5-1
clone_size: -
cdr3_nt: TGCGCCAGCAGCTTGGGGGCAGGGGGCTATGGCTACACCTTC
cdr3_aa: CASSLGAGGYGYTF

d_call: TRBD2
j_call: TRBJ2-7
v_call: TRBV5-6
clone_size: -
cdr3_nt: TGTGCCAGCAGCCCGGGACTAGCGTACGAGCAGTACTTC
cdr3_aa: CASSPGLAYEQYF

d_call: TRBD2
j_call: TRBJ2-7
v_call: TRBV7-9
clone_size: many
cdr3_nt: TGTGCCAGCAGCATAGCGGGGGGGCAAGACGAGCAGTACTTC
cdr3_aa: CASSIAGGQDEQYF

d_call: -
j_call: TRBJ1-2
v_call: TRBV27
clone_size: -
cdr3_nt: TGTGCCAGCAGTTTACGCGGGGGCTCCAATCACTATGGCTACACCTTC
cdr3_aa: CASSLRGGSNHYGYTF

d_call: -
j_call: TRBJ2-3
v_call: TRBV19
clone_size: few
cdr3_nt: TGTGCCAGTAGTTCTCGACAGAGTCCCACAGATACGCAGTATTTT
cdr3_aa: CASSSRQSPTDTQYF

d_call: TRBD1
j_call: TRBJ1-2
v_call: TRBV19
clone_size: -
cdr3_nt: TGTGCCAGTAGCCCTACAGGGGCCGGTCGTGATGGCTACACCTTC
cdr3_aa: CASSPTGAGRDGYTF

d_call: -
j_call: TRBJ1-1
v_call: TRBV12-5
clone_size: few
cdr3_nt: TGTGCTAGTGGTGCCCGTACGGTTGGAGGGAACACTGAAGCTTTCTTT
cdr3_aa: CASGARTVGGNTEAFF

d_call: -
j_call: TRBJ1-4
v_call: TRBV7-9
clone_size: few
cdr3_nt: TGTGCCAGCAGCTTAGAGTGGGTTGCTGGGGCGCCTCCTGGAAAACTGTTTTTT
cdr3_aa: CASSLEWVAGAPPGKLFF

d_call: -
j_call: TRBJ2-3
v_call: TRBV5-1
clone_size: -
cdr3_nt: TGCGCCAGCAGATTGTCCCTCGGAGGGACAGATACGCAGTATTTT
cdr3_aa: CASRLSLGGTDTQYF

d_call: -
j_call: TRBJ2-5
v_call: TRBV11-2
clone_size: -
cdr3_nt: TGTGCCAGCAGGGAGGGAGGTGGTGAGACCCAGTACTTC
cdr3_aa: CASREGGGETQYF

d_call: TRBD2
j_call: TRBJ2-2
v_call: TRBV12-5
clone_size: -
cdr3_nt: TGTGCTAGTGGTAGCCCCCTTGCGGGAGGCCCCTTAGAGGACCCCGGGGAGCTGTTTTTT
cdr3_aa: CASGSPLAGGPLEDPGELFF

d_call: TRBD1
j_call: TRBJ2-1
v_call: TRBV7-2
clone_size: few
cdr3_nt: TGTGCCAGCAGCTTAGCGGGGGACAGGGACGGGTTCTTC
cdr3_aa: CASSLAGDRDGFF

d_call: TRBD1
j_call: TRBJ1-1
v_call: TRBV11-3
clone_size: -
cdr3_nt: TGTGCCAGCAGTCTGGACAGGGAGGCTGAAGCTTTCTTT
cdr3_aa: CASSLDREAEAFF

d_call: TRBD1
j_call: TRBJ2-5
v_call: TRBV15
clone_size: few
cdr3_nt: TGTGCCACCAGCAGGTGGGGTGGACAGGGCCCACGAGAGACCCAGTACTTC
cdr3_aa: CATSRWGGQGPRETQYF

d_call: TRBD1
j_call: TRBJ1-1
v_call: TRBV30
clone_size: few
cdr3_nt: TGTGCCTGGAGTGGGGGACAGGGGGCGACTGAAGCTTTCTTT
cdr3_aa: CAWSGGQGATEAFF

d_call: -
j_call: TRBJ1-1
v_call: TRBV6-1
clone_size: -
cdr3_nt: TGTGCCAGCAGTGAGAACCTTCGGGTCGTTGGTGAAGCTTTCTTT
cdr3_aa: CASSENLRVVGEAFF

d_call: -
j_call: TRBJ1-6
v_call: TRBV7-2
clone_size: few
cdr3_nt: TGTGCCAGCAGCTTACCACCTCGGGGGGGGCTATATTCACCCCTCCACTTT
cdr3_aa: CASSLPPRGGLYSPLHF

d_call: -
j_call: TRBJ2-5
v_call: TRBV5-1
clone_size: -
cdr3_nt: TGCGCCAGCAGCTTGGGGAGGGAGAAAGAGACCCAGTACTTC
cdr3_aa: CASSLGREKETQYF

d_call: -
j_call: TRBJ2-3
v_call: TRBV11-3
clone_size: -
cdr3_nt: TGTGCCAGCAGCTTATCGATTCTAGGAGATACGCAGTATTTT
cdr3_aa: CASSLSILGDTQYF

d_call: TRBD1
j_call: TRBJ1-1
v_call: TRBV7-6
clone_size: -
cdr3_nt: TGTGCCAGCAGCCTACAGGGGGCAAACACTGAAGCTTTCTTT
cdr3_aa: CASSLQGANTEAFF

d_call: TRBD2
j_call: TRBJ2-1
v_call: TRBV6-2/TRBV6-3
clone_size: -
cdr3_nt: TGTGCCAGCAGTTACGGTAATCTAGCGGGAGTATTTGATGAGCAGTTCTTC
cdr3_aa: CASSYGNLAGVFDEQFF

d_call: -
j_call: TRBJ1-6
v_call: TRBV5-1
clone_size: few
cdr3_nt: TGCGCCAGCAGCGCGGGGGACTATAATTCACCCCTCCACTTT
cdr3_aa: CASSAGDYNSPLHF

d_call: -
j_call: TRBJ2-5
v_call: TRBV12-5
clone_size: -
cdr3_nt: TGTGCTAGTGGTCTGGCAGGAGAGACCCAGTACTTC
cdr3_aa: CASGLAGETQYF

d_call: TRBD1
j_call: TRBJ1-6
v_call: TRBV3-1/TRBV3-2
clone_size: -
cdr3_nt: TGTGCCAGCAGGGCAGGGGGCCCGAATTCACCCCTCCACTTT
cdr3_aa: CASRAGGPNSPLHF

d_call: -
j_call: TRBJ1-5
v_call: TRBV19
clone_size: once
cdr3_nt: TGTGCCAGTAGTATAAGCGGCAGGAGCAATCAGCCCCAGCATTTT
cdr3_aa: CASSISGRSNQPQHF

d_call: TRBD2
j_call: TRBJ2-1
v_call: TRBV7-3
clone_size: -
cdr3_nt: TGTGCCAGCAGTTCTAGCGGAAGAGATGAGCAGTTCTTC
cdr3_aa: CASSSSGRDEQFF

d_call: -
j_call: TRBJ1-1
v_call: TRBV11-3
clone_size: -
cdr3_nt: TGTGCCAGCAGCCCCAGGGCCACTGAAGCTTTCTTT
cdr3_aa: CASSPRATEAFF

d_call: -
j_call: TRBJ2-1
v_call: TRBV2
clone_size: -
cdr3_nt: TGTGCCGGTGGTCGGCTCAGGAATGAGCAGTTCTTC
cdr3_aa: CAGGRLRNEQFF

d_call: -
j_call: TRBJ2-3
v_call: TRBV3-1/TRBV3-2
clone_size: -
cdr3_nt: TGTGCCAGCAGCCAAGTCCGGGACACAGATACGCAGTATTTT
cdr3_aa: CASSQVRDTDTQYF

d_call: TRBD2
j_call: TRBJ2-7
v_call: TRBV7-6
clone_size: -
cdr3_nt: TGTGCCAGCAGCCCGGGTGAGGCGGGGGACTATTCCTACGAGCAGTACTTC
cdr3_aa: CASSPGEAGDYSYEQYF

d_call: -
j_call: TRBJ1-1
v_call: TRBV9
clone_size: -
cdr3_nt: TGTGCCAGCAGCGTAGCAGGGAACACTGAAGCTTTCTTT
cdr3_aa: CASSVAGNTEAFF

d_call: TRBD2
j_call: TRBJ2-2
v_call: TRBV7-2
clone_size: medium-sized
cdr3_nt: TGTGCCAGCAGCTTAGACCTCGGGGGGACTCTCACCGGGGAGCTGTTTTTT
cdr3_aa: CASSLDLGGTLTGELFF